This T cell receptor (beta chain) is drawn from a study of cytomegalovirus exposure and HLA in healthy donors. Regarding the study as a whole: Usually a TCR sequence was rare, but some public TCRs were found in many donors. Some V segments (TRBV6-2 and TRBV6-3 among them) were excluded as indistinguishable. A later analysis showed HLA-associated TCR beta chains outstripping equally common others in clonal expansion. In a later analysis, CMV-associated beta chains were mostly HLA-associated, it appeared.

The germline V gene encodes CDR1 LGHNA and CDR2 YNFKEQ. The CDR3 has 15 residues. Trimming cost V 2 bases and J 2 bases; bases outside gene matches: 4. This clone has only one observation. Its antigen is as yet unknown. Use of 60 Vbeta and 13 Jbeta primers characterized the PCR. The data were produced by immunoSEQ multiplex PCR, yet TCRdb's version contains in-frame clones alone and is incomplete. The data show 100,000 to 120,000 clones, with under 70% seen just once and roughly 8.7% held by the top ten. This sequence joins TRBV4-2 and TRBJ2-5; 8 nucleotides align to TRBD2. This receptor was identified in a man younger than 35 in good health and CMV-seropositive. Sequenced input: PBMCs. The chain's CDR3 is CASSQRRGAQETQYF. CDR3 DNA sequence: TGTGCCAGCAGCCAAAGGCGGGGGGCGCAAGAGACCCAGTACTTC.